Detailed here is one T cell receptor beta chain. This sample was taken from a study of T cell changes during pregnancy in multiple sclerosis. The CDR3 runs 16 residues. From germline, CDR1 is GTSNPN and CDR2 SVGIG (reference sequence). Unmatched junction bases numbered 11, after V lost 0 bases and J lost 4 bases. Clones were read by immunoSEQ multiplex PCR, and TCRdb kept only the in-frame ones, dropping some. The data contain some 40,000 clones, about 90% of them singletons. The source is a female donor in good health, enrolled as a control in a pregnancy study. V usage is TRBV30 and J usage is TRBJ2-7, with 8 bases aligning to TRBD1. Material: CD4+ T cells from peripheral blood mononuclear cells, obtained in the third trimester of pregnancy. The CDR3 DNA sequence: TGTGCCTGGAGTGTACTGGCGTCAGGGGGCCGGTACGAGCAGTACTTC. Translation: CAWSVLASGGRYEQYF.